One sample yielded the 6 T cell receptor beta chains listed below, sequenced in a study of regulatory T cells in long-lasting Graves disease. As for time point: newly diagnosed GD, antithyroid drugs for less than 3 months. The TCR library used RNA extracted from PBMCs. Library construction for TCR beta used iRepertoire HTBI primers and Arm-PCR of CDR3 regions. MiXCR, applied by TCRdb to the multiplex PCR reads, yields one record per CDR3 protein. The table lists hundreds of thousands of distinct CDR3 sequences, 16% of them singletons. The same data also went into a second study, on T cells in Graves' hyperthyroidism and ophthalmopathy.

The source was peripheral blood mononuclear cells (PBMCs), collected at new diagnosis, from a patient treated with antithyroid drugs. The source is a woman aged 25 to 39 with Graves disease.

The table lists this clonotype with many counts. The chain has TRBV2 and TRBJ1-2; 7 bases match TRBD1. Looked up from germline, CDR1 is SNHLY and CDR2 is FYNNEI. CDR3 length: 14 amino acids. Losses at the gene ends were 6 bases for V and 2 bases for J; bases not matched to a gene: 6. The DNA for the CDR3 is TGTGCCAGCAGAAACAGGGGCGGGAACTATGGCTACACCTTC. This sequence encodes CASRNRGGNYGYTF.

This clonotype has ten or more counts. The chain links TRBV6-1 to TRBJ2-7, with 9 bases lining up with TRBD2. Losses at the gene ends were 7 bases for V and 3 bases for J; bases not matched to a gene: 10. CDR1 and CDR2 from the germline V gene are MNHNS and SASEGT. This CDR3 comprises 15 residues. The CDR3 DNA follows: TGTGCCAGCAAGGTCGCGGGACTAGCTAACTACGAGCAGTACTTC. Its protein is CASKVAGLANYEQYF.

The table lists this clonotype with a few counts. This may be a read error, as it is one base from a much larger clone. The genes are TRBV11-3 and TRBJ1-2; 8 nucleotides match TRBD1. Germline CDR1 SGHNT, CDR2 YENEEA. The trim removed 3 bases at V and 4 bases at J, leaving 7 bases unmatched. The CDR3 runs to 15 residues. As DNA, the CDR3 is TGTGCCAGCAGCTTTACAGGGGGTCAAGGCTATGGCTACACCTTC. Its translation: CASSFTGGQGYGYTF.

This clonotype was recorded at least ten times. The V gene is TRBV4-1, the J gene TRBJ1-6; the D is unclear. The length of the CDR3 is 16 residues. V was cut by 4 bases and J by 7 bases, with 17 bases left in between. The germline CDR1 and CDR2 sequences are MGHRA and YSYEKL. The CDR3 protein is CASSPWYLRENSPLHF. Written as DNA, the CDR3 is TGCGCCAGCAGCCCATGGTACCTGCGGGAGAATTCACCCCTCCACTTT.

This clonotype was counted many times. The genes are TRBV20-1 and TRBJ2-7; D remains ambiguous. The CDR3 is 14 amino acids. V was shortened by 6 bases and J by 0 bases, with 15 bases between the two germline ends. Germline loops: CDR1 DFQATT, CDR2 SNEGSKA (reference sequence). Here the CDR3 DNA reads TGCAGTGCCCAGCTAGACCCGAGCTCCTACGAGCAGTACTTC. It translates to CSAQLDPSSYEQYF.

Many counts were recorded for this clonotype. This sequence joins TRBV7-8 and TRBJ2-7; 8 positions agree with TRBD1. The CDR3 consists of 14 residues. V lost 7 bases, J lost 0 bases, and 5 bases stayed unmatched. Germline V gives CDR1 SGHVS, CDR2 FQNEAQ. This chain's CDR3 is CASTTTGVSYEQYF. DNA for the CDR3: TGTGCCAGCACCACGACAGGGGTCTCCTACGAGCAGTACTTC.